Sequencing of this T cell receptor (beta chain) was carried out in a study of cytomegalovirus exposure and HLA in healthy donors. This clone was counted a few times. The PCR ran on 60 Vbeta and 13 Jbeta primers. Assay used: immunoSEQ multiplex PCR; TCRdb lists only in-frame clones, some missing. The sample consists of 110,000 to 150,000 clones, about 80% of them appearing once. Looked up from germline, CDR1 is SGHAT and CDR2 is FQNNGV. V was pared by 5 bases and J by 0 bases, with 11 bases of the junction left unmatched. The CDR3 runs to 18 residues. The chain combines TRBV11-2 with TRBJ2-2, with 8 bases lining up with TRBD1. The TCR originated in a male donor in good health and CMV-seropositive. The specimen was PBMCs. The CDR3 protein is CASSQYRTGNANTGELFF. DNA for the CDR3: TGTGCCAGCAGCCAATACAGGACAGGGAACGCGAACACCGGGGAGCTGTTTTTT.